This T cell receptor (beta chain) derives from a study of T cells in Graves' hyperthyroidism and ophthalmopathy. In its sample, this clonotype was seen many times. Trimming left V 5 bases short and J 2 bases short, with 13 bases between. The CDR3 length is 14 residues. CDR1 and CDR2 (germline): DFQATT, SNEGSKA (reference sequence). Using RNA transcripts as the source, TCR beta CDR3 regions were amplified. The HTBI primer set drove a first-round RT-PCR of the TCR CDR3. TCRdb called the multiplex PCR reads again in MiXCR, with one record for every CDR3 protein. This table holds about 740,000 distinct CDR3 sequences, 12% to 15% found once.

The receptor was isolated from a young woman with Graves' hyperthyroidism. The specimen sequenced was blood. The J gene is TRBJ1-5, the V gene TRBV20-1; perhaps TRBD1 as D (6 bases). CDR3 in DNA: TGCAGTGCTGCATATGGGGGCGGCAATCAGCCCCAGCATTTT. Translated: CSAAYGGGNQPQHF.